This T cell receptor (beta chain) was observed in a study of siplizumab effects on memory and regulatory T cells. The germline V and J ends were trimmed by 10 bases and 7 bases, with 17 bases remaining between them. The CDR3 has 14 residues. Germline loops: CDR1 MRHNA, CDR2 SNTAGT. Assays examined roughly 100,000 TCR templates per sample. Assay: immunoSEQ multiplex PCR; the TCRdb copy retains only in-frame clones and omits some. Altogether tens of thousands of clones are present, more than 80% being singletons, with the ten largest covering approximately 30%. This clonotype was obtained from a human donor in good health. The J gene is TRBJ1-6, the V gene TRBV6-4; D uncertain. Specimen: CD8+ T cells sorted from blood. In DNA, the CDR3 is TGTGCCACCAGAGGGTCGGGCTACAATTCACCCCTCCACTTT. It codes for CATRGSGYNSPLHF.